The T cell receptor (beta chain) under discussion was sequenced for a study of shared clonotypes between healthy human individuals. Sequencing used immunoSEQ multiplex PCR; TCRdb keeps in-frame clones, though not all of them. The sample records under 1,900,000 clones, 98% to 99% being singletons. V was pared by 4 bases and J by 4 bases, with 14 bases between. The CDR3 spans 14 residues. CDR1 is LNHDA, CDR2 SQIVND, per germline (reference sequence). On this clone itself: Its matching antigen is unknown. This specimen includes other DNA sequences encoding the same CDR3.

Study-wide results and limits: Only blood samples were collected, and tissue repertoires likely differ. Roughly 5% of naive CD4 clonotypes were common to a handful of donors. Non-shared clonotypes displayed generation probabilities falling below those of clonotypes present in all four donors.

V is TRBV19 and J is TRBJ2-7, with D perhaps matching TRBD2 (6 bases). Sequencing was done on a sample of naive CD4+ T cells sorted from blood. Subset defined: CD45RA+ positively selected. The source is a man aged 25 to 40 in good health. The CDR3 sequence: CASSKVAETYEQYF. CDR3 DNA sequence: TGTGCCAGTAGTAAGGTAGCGGAGACTTACGAGCAGTACTTC.